This TCR beta chain was sequenced in a study of blood T cell repertoires in COVID-19. Looking at the study overall: Samples representing acute and convalescent COVID-19 were sourced from the United States, Italy and Spain.

Ten or more counts support this clone. Enrolled through a virtual design, the participants were between about 18 and 100 years of age and came from 24 US areas. The CDR3 consists of 13 residues. J gave up 7 bases and V 5 bases, and 5 bases lay outside the gene matches. Germline V lookup: CDR1 SGHTA, CDR2 FQGTGA. In the source study's methods: Counts of nucleated cells, estimated from reference gene primer amplification, were obtained. Sequenced by immunoSEQ multiplex PCR; TCRdb stores in-frame clones only, minus some. V and J calls plus clone size are reproduced from that table; the DNA served to infer D and trimming. The top ten clones hold approximately 12% of a sample with some 200,000 clones, around four fifths of them seen once.

This sequence was found in a man in his forties or fifties who had recovered from COVID-19. The gene calls are TRBV7-3 and TRBJ2-1; 7 nucleotides agree with TRBD1. Sequencing was carried out using PBMCs or T cells enriched from blood (not recorded which). The DNA of the CDR3 is TGTGCCAGCAGCATGATACAGGGGAATGAGCAGTTCTTC. Translated, it gives CASSMIQGNEQFF.